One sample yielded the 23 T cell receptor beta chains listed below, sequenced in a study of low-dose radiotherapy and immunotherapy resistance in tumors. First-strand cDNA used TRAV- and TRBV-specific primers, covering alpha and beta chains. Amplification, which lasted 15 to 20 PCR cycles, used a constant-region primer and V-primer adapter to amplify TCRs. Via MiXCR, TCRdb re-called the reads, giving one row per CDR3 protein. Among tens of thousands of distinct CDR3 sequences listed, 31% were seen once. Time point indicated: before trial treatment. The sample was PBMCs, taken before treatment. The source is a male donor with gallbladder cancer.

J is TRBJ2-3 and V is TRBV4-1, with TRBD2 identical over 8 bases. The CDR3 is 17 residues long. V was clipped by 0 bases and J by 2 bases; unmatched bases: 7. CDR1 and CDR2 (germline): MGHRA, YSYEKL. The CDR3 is CASSQDELAGITDTQYF. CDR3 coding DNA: TGCGCCAGCAGCCAAGATGAGCTAGCGGGTATCACAGATACGCAGTATTTT.

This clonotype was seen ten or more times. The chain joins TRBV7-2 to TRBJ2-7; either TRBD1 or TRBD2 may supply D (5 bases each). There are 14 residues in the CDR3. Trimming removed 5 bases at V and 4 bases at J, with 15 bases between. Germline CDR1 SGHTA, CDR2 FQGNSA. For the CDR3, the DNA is TGTGCCAGCAGCCCGAGAGGGGTCGTTTACGAGCAGTACTTC. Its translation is CASSPRGVVYEQYF.

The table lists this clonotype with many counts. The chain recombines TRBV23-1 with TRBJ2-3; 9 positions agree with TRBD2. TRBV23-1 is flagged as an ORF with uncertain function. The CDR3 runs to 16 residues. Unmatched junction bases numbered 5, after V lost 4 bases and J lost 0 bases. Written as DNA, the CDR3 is TGCGCCAGCAGTCTACGGACTAGCGTTAGCACAGATACGCAGTATTTT. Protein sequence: CASSLRTSVSTDTQYF.

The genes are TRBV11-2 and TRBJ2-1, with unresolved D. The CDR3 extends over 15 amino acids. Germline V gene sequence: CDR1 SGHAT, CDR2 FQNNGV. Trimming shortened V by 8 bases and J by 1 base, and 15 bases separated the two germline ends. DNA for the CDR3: TGTGCCAGCGAGTCGGTTTTGAATTCCTACAATGAGCAGTTCTTC. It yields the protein CASESVLNSYNEQFF.

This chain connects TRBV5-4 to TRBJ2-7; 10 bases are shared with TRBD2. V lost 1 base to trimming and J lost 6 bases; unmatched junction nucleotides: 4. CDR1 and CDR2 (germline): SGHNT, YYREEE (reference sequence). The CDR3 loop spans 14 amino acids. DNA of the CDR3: TGTGCCAGCAGCTTGAGTCTAGCGGGAGTCGAGCAGTACTTC. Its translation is CASSLSLAGVEQYF.

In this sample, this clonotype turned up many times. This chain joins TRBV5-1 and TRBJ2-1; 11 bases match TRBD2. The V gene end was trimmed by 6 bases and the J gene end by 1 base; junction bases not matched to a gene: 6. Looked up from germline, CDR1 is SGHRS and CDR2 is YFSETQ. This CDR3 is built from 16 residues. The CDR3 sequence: CASKTSGGESYNEQFF. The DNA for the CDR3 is TGCGCCAGCAAAACTAGCGGGGGCGAATCCTACAATGAGCAGTTCTTC.

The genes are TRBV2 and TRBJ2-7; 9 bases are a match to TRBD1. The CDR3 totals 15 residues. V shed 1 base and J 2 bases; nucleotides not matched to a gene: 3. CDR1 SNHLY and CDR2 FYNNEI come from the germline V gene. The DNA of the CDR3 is TGTGCCAGCAGTGAAGGGACAGGGGCAACCTACGAGCAGTACTTC. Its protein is CASSEGTGATYEQYF.

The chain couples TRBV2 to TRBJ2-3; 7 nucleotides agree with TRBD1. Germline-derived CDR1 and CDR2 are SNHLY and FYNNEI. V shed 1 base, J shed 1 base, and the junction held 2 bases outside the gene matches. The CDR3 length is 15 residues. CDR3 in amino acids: CASSEGQGGTDTQYF. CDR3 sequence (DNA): TGTGCCAGCAGTGAAGGACAGGGAGGCACAGATACGCAGTATTTT.

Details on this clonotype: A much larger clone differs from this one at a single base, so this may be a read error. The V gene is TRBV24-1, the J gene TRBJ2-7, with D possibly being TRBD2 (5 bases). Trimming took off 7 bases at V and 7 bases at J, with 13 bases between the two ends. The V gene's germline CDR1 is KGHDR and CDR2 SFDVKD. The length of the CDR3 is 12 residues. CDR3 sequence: CATRGMEDEQYF. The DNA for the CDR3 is TGTGCCACCAGGGGGATGGAGGATGAGCAGTACTTC.

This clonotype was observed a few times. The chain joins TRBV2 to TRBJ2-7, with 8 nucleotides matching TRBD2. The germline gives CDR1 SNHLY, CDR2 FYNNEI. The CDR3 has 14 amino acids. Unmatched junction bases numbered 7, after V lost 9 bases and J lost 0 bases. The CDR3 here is CARGASGSSYEQYF. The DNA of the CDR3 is TGTGCCAGGGGGGCTAGCGGGTCCTCCTACGAGCAGTACTTC.

In DNA form, the CDR3 reads TGTGCCAGCACCGGGGAGGGATGGAATCAGCCCCAGCATTTT. Its protein is CASTGEGWNQPQHF. The chain combines TRBV7-9 with TRBJ1-5; the D is unclear. CDR3 length: 14 residues. Germline CDR1 reads SEHNR; CDR2 reads FQNEAQ (reference sequence). V was pared by 7 bases and J by 4 bases, with 14 bases between.

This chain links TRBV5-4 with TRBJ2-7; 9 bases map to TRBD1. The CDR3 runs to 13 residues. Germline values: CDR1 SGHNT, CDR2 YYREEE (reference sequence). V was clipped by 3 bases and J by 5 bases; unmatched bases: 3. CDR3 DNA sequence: TGTGCCAGCAGCTCCGACAGGGGGGACGAGCAGTACTTC. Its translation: CASSSDRGDEQYF.

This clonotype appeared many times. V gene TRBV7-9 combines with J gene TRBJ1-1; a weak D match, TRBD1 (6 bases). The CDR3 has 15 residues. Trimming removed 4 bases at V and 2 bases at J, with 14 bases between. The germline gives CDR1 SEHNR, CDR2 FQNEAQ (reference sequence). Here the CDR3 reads CASSSDSFSNTEAFF. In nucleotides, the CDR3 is TGTGCCAGCAGCTCGGACAGTTTCTCCAACACTGAAGCTTTCTTT.

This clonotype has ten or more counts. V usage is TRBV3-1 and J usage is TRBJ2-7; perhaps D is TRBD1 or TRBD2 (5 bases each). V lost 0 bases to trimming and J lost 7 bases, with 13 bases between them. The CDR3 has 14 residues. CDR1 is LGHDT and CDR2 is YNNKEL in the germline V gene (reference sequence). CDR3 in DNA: TGTGCCAGCAGCCAAGATAGAGGGGCGGGTGAGCAGTACTTC. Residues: CASSQDRGAGEQYF.

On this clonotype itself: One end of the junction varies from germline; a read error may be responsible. The CDR3 DNA reads as TGCGCCAACAGCTTGGGAAGACTAGCGGCCAGCCAGGAGACCCAGTACTTC. It codes for CANSLGRLAASQETQYF. The chain is built from TRBV5-1 and TRBJ2-5, with TRBD2 matching over 9 bases. CDR3 length: 17 amino acids. Germline V gene lookup returns CDR1 SGHRS and CDR2 YFSETQ.

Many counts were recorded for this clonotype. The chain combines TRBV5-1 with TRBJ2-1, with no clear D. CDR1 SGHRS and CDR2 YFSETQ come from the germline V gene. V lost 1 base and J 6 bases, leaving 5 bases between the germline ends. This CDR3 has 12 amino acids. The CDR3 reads CASSLPANEQFF. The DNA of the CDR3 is TGCGCCAGCAGCTTGCCCGCCAATGAGCAGTTCTTC.

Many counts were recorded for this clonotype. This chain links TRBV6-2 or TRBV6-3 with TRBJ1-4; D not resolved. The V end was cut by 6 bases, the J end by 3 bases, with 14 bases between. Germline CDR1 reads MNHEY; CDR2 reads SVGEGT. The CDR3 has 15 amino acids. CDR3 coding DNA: TGTGCCAGCAGCCCCAGGACGCCTCCTAATGAAAAACTGTTTTTT. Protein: CASSPRTPPNEKLFF.

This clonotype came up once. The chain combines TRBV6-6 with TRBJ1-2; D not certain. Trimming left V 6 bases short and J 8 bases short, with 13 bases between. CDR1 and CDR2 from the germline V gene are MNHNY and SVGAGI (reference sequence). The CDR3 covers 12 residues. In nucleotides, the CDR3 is TGTGCCAGCAGCTCAAGCGGAGGCGGCTACACCTTC. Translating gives CASSSSGGGYTF.

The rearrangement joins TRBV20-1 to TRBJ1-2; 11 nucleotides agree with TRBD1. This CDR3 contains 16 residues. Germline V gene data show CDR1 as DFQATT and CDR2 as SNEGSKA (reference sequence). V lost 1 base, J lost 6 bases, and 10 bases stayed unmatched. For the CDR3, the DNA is TGCAGTGCTAGAGTTCAACCCGGACAGGGGGCGAATGGCTACACCTTC. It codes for CSARVQPGQGANGYTF.

CDR3 amino acids: CSANPLANDNQPQHF. The DNA of the CDR3 is TGCAGTGCGAATCCATTGGCTAACGATAATCAGCCCCAGCATTTT. The V and J genes are TRBV20-1 and TRBJ1-5; D ambiguous. The V and J ends lost 6 bases and 4 bases respectively, with 19 bases between them. Germline CDR1 DFQATT, CDR2 SNEGSKA (reference sequence). This CDR3 is built from 15 residues.

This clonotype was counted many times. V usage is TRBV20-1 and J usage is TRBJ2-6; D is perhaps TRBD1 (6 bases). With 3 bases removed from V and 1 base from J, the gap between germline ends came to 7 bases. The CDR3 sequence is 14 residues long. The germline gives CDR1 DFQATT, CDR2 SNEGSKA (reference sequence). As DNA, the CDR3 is TGCAGTGCTAGTAGGGGGTCTGGGGCCAACGTCCTGACTTTC. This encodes CSASRGSGANVLTF.

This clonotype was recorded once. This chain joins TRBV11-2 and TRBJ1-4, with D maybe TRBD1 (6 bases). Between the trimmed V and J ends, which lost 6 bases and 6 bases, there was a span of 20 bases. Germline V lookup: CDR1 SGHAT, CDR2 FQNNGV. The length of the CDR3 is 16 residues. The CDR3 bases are TGTGCCAGCAGTCTTTATAGGGGCGCAGGGGATGAAAAACTGTTTTTT. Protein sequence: CASSLYRGAGDEKLFF.

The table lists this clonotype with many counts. The CDR3 sequence: CASSREGTGPYEQYF. DNA for the CDR3: TGTGCCAGTAGCCGGGAGGGGACAGGCCCCTACGAGCAGTACTTC. This sequence joins TRBV19 and TRBJ2-7; D tentatively fits TRBD1 or TRBD2 (8 bases each). The germline CDR1 and CDR2 sequences are LNHDA and SQIVND (reference sequence). With 6 bases removed from V and 2 bases from J, the gap between germline ends came to 17 bases. The CDR3 is made up of 15 amino acids.